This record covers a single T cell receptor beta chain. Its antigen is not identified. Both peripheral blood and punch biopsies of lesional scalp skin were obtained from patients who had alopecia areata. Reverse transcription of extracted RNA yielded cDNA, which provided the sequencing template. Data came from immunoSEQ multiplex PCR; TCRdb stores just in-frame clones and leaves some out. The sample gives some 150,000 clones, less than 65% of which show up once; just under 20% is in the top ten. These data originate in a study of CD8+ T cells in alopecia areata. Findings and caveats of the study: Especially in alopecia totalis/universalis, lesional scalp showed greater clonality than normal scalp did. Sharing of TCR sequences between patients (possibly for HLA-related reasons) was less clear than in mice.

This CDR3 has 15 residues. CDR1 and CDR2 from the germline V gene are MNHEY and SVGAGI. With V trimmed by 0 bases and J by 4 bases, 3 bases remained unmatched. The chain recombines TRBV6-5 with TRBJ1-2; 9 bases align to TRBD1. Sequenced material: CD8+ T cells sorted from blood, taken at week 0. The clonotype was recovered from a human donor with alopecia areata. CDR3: CASSYSGTGTYGYTF. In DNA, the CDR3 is TGTGCCAGCAGTTACTCTGGGACAGGGACCTATGGCTACACCTTC.